These 29 T cell receptor beta chains were sequenced from one sample in a study of shared clonotypes between healthy human individuals (TCRdb year 2020). CD8 naive samples were CD45RO-negative cells positively selected for CCR7, giving a CD45RA+CCR7+ population that excluded TemRA cells. The library was prepared using the immunoSEQ multiplex PCR assay. The table was pulled from immuneACCESS by TCRdb, which kept in-frame rearrangements only. Such tables lose some clones; where checked, under half of the loss comes from unresolved V genes, and the rest has no known cause. Across this sample there are 600,000 or so clones, with around 96% seen only once. The leading ten clones occupy around 0.12% of the sample. The sequencing input was naive CD8+ T cells sorted from blood. According to the study, the label for this sample's cell subset or site signals: CD45RA+CCR7+. The receptors derive from a woman younger than 45 in good health.

This chain joins TRBV4-1 and TRBJ2-1; TRBD2 matches 9 bases. The CDR3 contains 15 residues. The V gene end was trimmed by 3 bases and the J gene end by 4 bases; junction bases not matched to a gene: 4. Germline CDR1 MGHRA, CDR2 YSYEKL. The CDR3 loop is CASSQRTSEYNEQFF. The CDR3 bases are TGCGCCAGCAGCCAGCGGACTAGCGAGTACAATGAGCAGTTCTTC.

The CDR3 is CASSLGTGGLWYEQYF. In nucleotides, the CDR3 is TGTGCCAGCAGCTTAGGGACAGGGGGCTTGTGGTACGAGCAGTACTTC. This chain connects TRBV7-6 to TRBJ2-7; 11 positions match TRBD1. V shed 1 base, J shed 4 bases, and the junction held 6 bases outside the gene matches. The length of the CDR3 is 16 residues. The germline CDR1 and CDR2 sequences are SGHVS and FNYEAQ.

The chain carries TRBV7-9 and TRBJ1-1; D unresolved. The germline CDR1 and CDR2 sequences are SEHNR and FQNEAQ (reference sequence). V lost 5 bases and J 4 bases, leaving 11 bases between the germline ends. The CDR3 length is 13 residues. The CDR3 nucleotides are TGTGCCAGCAGCACCGTGTTGGGCACTGAAGCTTTCTTT. Translated: CASSTVLGTEAFF.

V gene TRBV19 combines with J gene TRBJ2-1; 8 bases are shared with TRBD2. This CDR3 spans 17 amino acids. J was trimmed by 4 bases and V by 2 bases; bases with no gene match: 10. CDR1 and CDR2 (germline): LNHDA, SQIVND (reference sequence). The CDR3: CASSIIVLAGKYNEQFF. CDR3 in DNA: TGTGCCAGTAGTATAATTGTTCTAGCGGGCAAATACAATGAGCAGTTCTTC.

A word on this clone: The sample has other DNA sequences that encode this CDR3 too. The V and J genes are TRBV5-4 and TRBJ2-7; no definite D call. The CDR3 sequence is 12 residues long. CDR1 and CDR2 (germline): SGHNT, YYREEE (reference sequence). V was cut by 0 bases and J by 3 bases, with 4 bases left in between. The CDR3 sequence is CASSLVGYEQYF. The CDR3 DNA reads as TGTGCCAGCAGCTTGGTCGGCTACGAGCAGTACTTC.

The V gene is TRBV5-7, the J gene TRBJ1-5, with 9 bases that match TRBD1. TRBV5-7 is known as an ORF, though its function is uncertain. The CDR3 has 15 amino acids. The junction had 14 bases not matched to a gene; V was cut back by 7 bases and J by 9 bases. The CDR3 sequence: CASRLGGQGRPPQHF. The CDR3 DNA is TGTGCCAGCCGACTGGGCGGACAGGGGAGGCCGCCCCAGCATTTT.

Of note for this clone: Other DNA sequences in the same sample also yield this CDR3. This chain joins TRBV27 and TRBJ2-7, with 12 bases fitting TRBD2. Trimming took 5 bases from V and 0 from J; bases not matched to a gene: 5. In germline, CDR1 is MNHEY, CDR2 SMNVEV (reference sequence). The CDR3 has 16 residues. In nucleotides, the CDR3 is TGTGCCAGCAGTGCGATACTAGCGGGAGGCTCCTACGAGCAGTACTTC. It codes for CASSAILAGGSYEQYF.

The chain has TRBV7-6 and TRBJ2-7, with 7 bases that match TRBD2. The CDR3 length is 14 residues. Germline CDR1 is SGHVS and CDR2 is FNYEAQ. Trimming took 4 bases from V and 0 from J; bases not matched to a gene: 3. Here the CDR3 reads CASSSSGNSYEQYF. The CDR3 nucleotides read TGTGCCAGCAGCTCTAGCGGAAACTCCTACGAGCAGTACTTC.

This chain connects TRBV30 to TRBJ2-3; no clear D. Per the germline V gene, CDR1 is GTSNPN and CDR2 is SVGIG (reference sequence). The V end lost 3 bases, the J end lost 6 bases, and 16 bases lay between the germline ends. CDR3 length equals 14 residues. DNA of the CDR3: TGTGCCTGGAGCCCCTTAGGGCCGCCGGATACGCAGTATTTT. This encodes CAWSPLGPPDTQYF.

This clone was counted only a few times. The chain recombines TRBV2 with TRBJ2-4, with D hard to call. The V end was cut by 3 bases, the J end by 0 bases, with 15 bases between. This CDR3 has 17 amino acids. The germline V gene encodes CDR1 SNHLY and CDR2 FYNNEI. CDR3 protein: CASSDVRQLLAKNIQYF. CDR3 in DNA: TGTGCCAGCAGTGATGTCCGTCAGCTACTAGCCAAAAACATTCAGTACTTC.

The chain recombines TRBV7-9 with TRBJ1-1; 7 bases match TRBD1. The CDR3 covers 14 residues. J was trimmed by 11 bases and V by 1 base; bases with no gene match: 10. Germline CDR1 is SEHNR and CDR2 is FQNEAQ (reference sequence). The CDR3 region has the DNA TGTGCCAGCAGCTTAGAACAACCCGGGACAGACGCTTTCTTT. It yields the protein CASSLEQPGTDAFF.

The gene calls are TRBV4-1 and TRBJ1-2; D may be TRBD1 (6 bases). CDR1 and CDR2 (germline): MGHRA, YSYEKL. Trimming stripped 4 bases from V and 0 bases from J, with 15 bases between. This CDR3 spans 16 amino acids. The CDR3 nucleotides read TGCGCCAGCAGCCCTCTGGGGGCAGGTGCTAACTATGGCTACACCTTC. It codes for CASSPLGAGANYGYTF.

This chain connects TRBV19 to TRBJ1-1; no definite D call. The CDR3 loop spans 12 amino acids. The V gene lost 4 bases and the J gene lost 3 bases, with 6 bases spanning the gap. Germline-derived CDR1 and CDR2 are LNHDA and SQIVND (reference sequence). The CDR3 sequence: CASSRAYTEAFF. CDR3 coding DNA: TGTGCCAGTAGTAGGGCATACACTGAAGCTTTCTTT.

This chain connects TRBV10-3 to TRBJ1-1; D is unresolved. V was pared by 1 base and J by 3 bases, with 6 bases between. CDR1 is ENHRY, CDR2 SYGVKD, per germline. The CDR3 has 13 residues. The CDR3 DNA reads as TGTGCCATCAGTGAGTATGGGGACACTGAAGCTTTCTTT. Residues: CAISEYGDTEAFF.

The chain is built from TRBV19 and TRBJ2-7; 8 nucleotides line up with TRBD1. The CDR3 covers 14 residues. V trimming: 6 bases; J trimming: 0 bases; junction bases outside the gene matches: 4. Germline CDR1 LNHDA, CDR2 SQIVND (reference sequence). DNA for the CDR3: TGTGCCAGTAGCGACAGGGGCCTCTCCTACGAGCAGTACTTC. Translation gives CASSDRGLSYEQYF.

V is TRBV14 and J is TRBJ2-2; D call uncertain. Trimming removed 1 base at V and 7 bases at J, with 10 bases between. Germline CDR1 SGHDN, CDR2 FVKESK. The CDR3 loop spans 14 amino acids. The CDR3 protein is CASSQGWNGGELFF. The CDR3, as DNA: TGTGCCAGCAGCCAAGGATGGAACGGCGGGGAGCTGTTTTTT.

The chain employs TRBV14 and TRBJ1-1, with unresolved D. CDR1 and CDR2 from the germline V gene are SGHDN and FVKESK. The CDR3 sequence is 13 residues long. Deletions cut 5 bases from V and 6 bases from J, with 13 bases between. The CDR3 DNA reads as TGTGCCAGCAGCGCTGACCCGGGCGCTGAAGCTTTCTTT. Translated, it gives CASSADPGAEAFF.

The chain links TRBV6-1 to TRBJ1-1; the D gene is possibly TRBD1 (6 bases). The CDR3 is made up of 15 amino acids. Trimming left V 5 bases short and J 1 base short, with 14 bases between. Germline V gene lookup returns CDR1 MNHNS and CDR2 SASEGT. CDR3 coding DNA: TGTGCCAGCAGTCCCAGGACAGCCCGGAACACTGAAGCTTTCTTT. This translates into CASSPRTARNTEAFF.

This clone occurred once. The rearrangement links TRBV9 to TRBJ2-7; 7 nucleotides line up with TRBD1. V shed 4 bases and J 6 bases; nucleotides not matched to a gene: 4. This CDR3 is built from 12 residues. CDR1 is SGDLS and CDR2 is YYNGEE in the germline V gene. The CDR3 reads CASSLTGVEQYF. The CDR3 nucleotides read TGTGCCAGCAGCCTAACAGGGGTCGAGCAGTACTTC.

In regard to this clone: This sample includes further DNA sequences coding for the same CDR3. This chain connects TRBV9 to TRBJ2-2; D gene uncertain. CDR3 length: 12 residues. Germline loops: CDR1 SGDLS, CDR2 YYNGEE. Trimming stripped 2 bases from V and 7 bases from J, with 6 bases between. The CDR3 DNA reads TGTGCCAGCAGCGTGTTAAGCGGGGAGCTGTTTTTT. This sequence encodes CASSVLSGELFF.

This chain connects TRBV28 to TRBJ2-7, with D hard to call. The CDR3 consists of 17 residues. Deletions cut 6 bases from V and 3 bases from J, with 24 bases between. Germline CDR1 and CDR2: MDHEN and SYDVKM. The CDR3: CASSTLLAGLQYYEQYF. The CDR3 coding sequence is TGTGCCAGCAGCACCTTACTTGCCGGGCTACAATACTACGAGCAGTACTTC.

The chain joins TRBV28 to TRBJ1-2; D is unresolved. The V and J ends lost 3 bases and 6 bases respectively, with 11 bases between them. The CDR3 sequence is 13 residues long. Germline lookup yields CDR1 MDHEN and CDR2 SYDVKM. The CDR3 bases are TGTGCCAGCAGTTTTTCAGTCCGTCATGGCTACACCTTC. Protein sequence: CASSFSVRHGYTF.

The chain recombines TRBV2 with TRBJ2-7; 8 bases agree with TRBD2. The junction had 12 bases not matched to a gene; V was cut back by 6 bases and J by 5 bases. Germline CDR1 SNHLY, CDR2 FYNNEI. The CDR3 contains 15 residues. CDR3 in amino acids: CASSSTEQRENEQYF. The CDR3 region has the DNA TGTGCCAGCAGCTCCACCGAGCAGCGGGAGAACGAGCAGTACTTC. The full variable domain, with the rest looked up from reference TRBV2 and TRBJ2-7, is EPEVTQTPSHQVTQMGQEVILRCVPISNHLYFYWYRQILGQKVEFLVSFYNNEISEKSEIFDDQFSVERPDGSNFTLKIRSTKLEDSAMYFCASSSTEQRENEQYFGPGTRLTVT.

V usage is TRBV10-3 and J usage is TRBJ2-7; maybe TRBD1 (5 bases). Germline values: CDR1 ENHRY, CDR2 SYGVKD. The CDR3 length is 11 residues. Deletions cut 9 bases from V and 3 bases from J, with 9 bases between. The DNA for the CDR3 is TGTGCCATGTCAGACAGCTACGAGCAGTACTTC. It yields the protein CAMSDSYEQYF.

This clone was recorded only once. The V call is TRBV27, the J call TRBJ2-2; 8 positions match TRBD1. This CDR3 contains 17 residues. The germline V gene encodes CDR1 MNHEY and CDR2 SMNVEV (reference sequence). Germline trimming cut 3 bases from V and 1 base from J; bases unmatched to any gene: 7. The CDR3 coding sequence is TGTGCCAGCAGTTTTCACGCCGGGACAGGGAACACCGGGGAGCTGTTTTTT. It specifies CASSFHAGTGNTGELFF.

The chain carries TRBV30 and TRBJ2-7; the match to TRBD2 covers 8 bases. The CDR3 runs 15 residues. V shed 5 bases and J 4 bases; nucleotides not matched to a gene: 13. Looked up from germline, CDR1 is GTSNPN and CDR2 is SVGIG (reference sequence). The CDR3: CAWEEGGGGPYEQYF. DNA for the CDR3: TGTGCCTGGGAGGAGGGAGGCGGGGGGCCATACGAGCAGTACTTC.

CDR3: CASSTGTHLYNEQFF. The CDR3 coding sequence is TGTGCCAGCAGCACCGGGACACATCTTTACAATGAGCAGTTCTTC. J is TRBJ2-1 and V is TRBV5-6; D is perhaps TRBD1 (6 bases). Germline CDR1 SGHDT, CDR2 YYEEEE. With 4 bases removed from V and 4 bases from J, the gap between germline ends came to 15 bases. The CDR3 has 15 amino acids.

The chain uses TRBV7-8 and TRBJ1-1; a possible D gene is TRBD1 (6 bases). The CDR3 loop spans 17 amino acids. CDR1 and CDR2 from the germline V gene are SGHVS and FQNEAQ. Trimming left V 1 base short and J 11 bases short, with 26 bases between. The CDR3 DNA reads as TGTGCCAGCAGCTTAGGGGTTGGGGGCGGCTCCCCCACGGGGGCTTTCTTT. Translation: CASSLGVGGGSPTGAFF.

V and J are TRBV2 and TRBJ2-7, with a tentative D call TRBD2 (6 bases). CDR3 length: 16 amino acids. Germline CDR1 is SNHLY and CDR2 is FYNNEI. Between the trimmed V and J ends, which lost 3 bases and 7 bases, there was a span of 22 bases. CDR3 loop: CASSESLSPSRGEQYF. CDR3 nucleotides: TGTGCCAGCAGTGAGTCCTTGAGTCCCAGTCGGGGGGAGCAGTACTTC.